Below, 4 T cell receptor beta chains from the same sample are listed, as sequenced in a study of blood T cell repertoires in COVID-19. Repertoires were generated with immunoSEQ multiplex PCR, while TCRdb's copy carries only in-frame clones and drops some. Of 75,000 to 90,000 clones in the sample, around 78% were seen once. Sequenced: peripheral blood. The receptor source for this set is a man between 60 and 75 years old with COVID-19, enrolled during active disease.

The genes are TRBV5-6 and TRBJ1-2, with D perhaps matching TRBD1 (5 bases). Germline V CDR1 and CDR2: SGHDT, YYEEEE. V dropped 0 bases and J dropped 8 bases, with 11 bases sitting between them. The CDR3 extends over 13 amino acids. CDR3 in DNA: TGTGCCAGCAGCTTGGACAGGTTAGAGGGCTACACCTTC. As protein: CASSLDRLEGYTF.

V and J are TRBV6-2 or TRBV6-3 and TRBJ1-5, with TRBD1 matching 7 bases. J was trimmed by 7 bases and V by 4 bases; bases with no gene match: 7. Germline assignment: CDR1 MNHEY and CDR2 SVGEGT. The CDR3 loop spans 14 amino acids. CDR3 DNA: TGTGCCAGCAGTTCCTACAGGGGCCAACAGCCCCAGCATTTT. Translation: CASSSYRGQQPQHF.

Of note for this clone: Its ends do not fully match the called genes, so a read error is possible. CDR3 loop: CASSLDPRGTGELFF. The CDR3 DNA follows: TGTGCTAGCAGCTTAGATCCTCGGGGCACCGGGGAGCTGTTTTTT. The chain employs TRBV7-7 and TRBJ2-2; TRBD2 might be the D (5 bases). The CDR3 is 15 amino acids. The germline gives CDR1 SSHAT, CDR2 FNYEAQ (reference sequence).

In this sample, this clone turned up a few times. V gene TRBV6-6 combines with J gene TRBJ1-1; no firm D call. V was pared by 5 bases and J by 1 base, with 5 bases between. CDR3 length: 12 residues. Germline V CDR1 and CDR2: MNHNY, SVGAGI (reference sequence). In nucleotides, the CDR3 is TGTGCCAGCAGTGGGCCGAACACTGAAGCTTTCTTT. Residues: CASSGPNTEAFF.